These T cell receptor beta chains were read from a single sample in a study of technical replicates of blood from a handful of donors. Profiled with immunoSEQ multiplex PCR; TCRdb holds only in-frame clones, not every one. The profile covers about 83,000 clones, with 92% appearing a single time and approximately 0.25% taken by the ten largest. Sequencing was performed on T cells isolated from PBMCs. The origin of the receptors is a human donor in good health. CDR3s include the opening cysteine and the closing phenylalanine or tryptophan. A D gene is named only where the DNA matches it firmly. Not every row has a clone size; where given, it reads once, few, many or a size class.

-	TRBV29-1	-	TRBJ1-2	TGCAGCGTTGGGGGGGGCAGGGGACGGAAAAACTATGGCTACACCTTC	CSVGGGRGRKNYGYTF
-	TRBV12-2	-	TRBJ2-3	TGTGCAAGTCGCTCTTTTCAGGTCGCTAGCACAGATACGCAGTATTTT	CASRSFQVASTDTQYF
-	TRBV19	-	TRBJ2-1	TGTGCCAGTAGTATAGACAGGGTTCTCGGCTCCTACAATGAGCAGTTCTTC	CASSIDRVLGSYNEQFF
TRBD1	TRBV5-1	-	TRBJ2-2	TGCGCCAGCTCCGATGTAAGACAGGGCACCGGGGAGCTGTTTTTT	CASSDVRQGTGELFF
TRBD1	TRBV19	-	TRBJ1-2	TGTGCCAGTAGTATACAGGACAGGGTGGGCTATGGCTACACCTTC	CASSIQDRVGYGYTF
-	TRBV7-9	-	TRBJ2-2	TGTGCCAGCAGCTTAGCGCGGGCAGCGAACACCGGGGAGCTGTTTTTT	CASSLARAANTGELFF
TRBD2	TRBV28	-	TRBJ2-3	TGTGCCAGCAGCCCGAGCGGGAGTCCAAGGGGTACGCAGTATTTT	CASSPSGSPRGTQYF
-	TRBV6-1	-	TRBJ1-4	TGTGCCAGCAGTGAAGCGCGTTATTCGGGAGATGAAAAACTGTTTTTT	CASSEARYSGDEKLFF
-	TRBV6-5	-	TRBJ2-5	TGTGCCAGCAGTTACGGGACACCCACCCCAGAGACCCAGTACTTC	CASSYGTPTPETQYF
-	TRBV19	-	TRBJ2-6	TGTGCCAGTAGTATAGCCGGACTCTCTGGGGCCAACGTCCTGACTTTC	CASSIAGLSGANVLTF
TRBD1	TRBV7-3	-	TRBJ1-1	TGTGCCAGCAGCCCCGGGACAGGGGCCATGAACACTGAAGCTTTCTTT	CASSPGTGAMNTEAFF
-	TRBV5-1	-	TRBJ1-4	TGCGCCAGCAGCGAGGGGGTCGTAGGCGTTGAAAAACTGTTTTTT	CASSEGVVGVEKLFF
-	TRBV18	-	TRBJ2-7	TGTGCCAGCTCACCACCTCCAGAGGGTCCGGACGAGCAGTACTTC	CASSPPPEGPDEQYF
TRBD2	TRBV5-1	-	TRBJ2-1	TGCGCCAGCAGCGTGACTAGCGGGAGGGCCTATGAGCAGTTCTTC	CASSVTSGRAYEQFF
-	TRBV27	once	TRBJ2-7	TGTGCCAGCAGTTTCGACTACCTTTACGAGCAGTACTTC	CASSFDYLYEQYF
-	TRBV7-9	-	TRBJ1-5	TGTGCCAGCAGCTTAGGGCCCCAGCCCCAGCATTTT	CASSLGPQPQHF
-	TRBV28	-	TRBJ2-7	TGTGCCAGCAGTCAGTATGGGACACTTAAACTCCGAACCTACGAGCAGTACTTC	CASSQYGTLKLRTYEQYF
TRBD1	TRBV4-1	-	TRBJ1-4	TGCGCCAGCAGCCTACGGGGACAGCGAGCCTCTAATGAAAAACTGTTTTTT	CASSLRGQRASNEKLFF
TRBD2	TRBV4-1	-	TRBJ2-1	TGCGCCAGCAGCCAAGAGGGGCGGGAGGGCCGTTACAATGAGCAGTTCTTC	CASSQEGREGRYNEQFF
TRBD2	TRBV28	-	TRBJ2-1	TGTGCCAGCAGTTTACAGCGGGGGGGCGAGCAGTTCTTC	CASSLQRGGEQFF
-	TRBV7-8	-	TRBJ1-6	TGTGCCAGCAGCTTAAGGCCCCGAGGGACCGGAATAATCCCTGGGGGCAGTTCACCCCTCCACTTT	CASSLRPRGTGIIPGGSSPLHF
TRBD1	TRBV10-1	-	TRBJ2-3	TGCGCCAGCAGTGACTGGGGGACAGACACAGATACGCAGTATTTT	CASSDWGTDTDTQYF
TRBD1	TRBV4-1	-	TRBJ2-5	TGCGCCAGCAGCCAACCGGACAGGGCGGGGGAGACCCAGTACTTC	CASSQPDRAGETQYF
-	TRBV29-1	-	TRBJ2-5	TGCAGCATGGGTTGGGCAGAAGAGACCCAGTACTTC	CSMGWAEETQYF
-	TRBV2	-	TRBJ2-7	TGTGCCAGCAGTGGTCTGGGGCGCGATAATTACGAGCAGTACTTC	CASSGLGRDNYEQYF
-	TRBV9	-	TRBJ1-1	TGTGCCAGCAGCGTAGGAGGGGGGGCTGAAGCTTTCTTT	CASSVGGGAEAFF
TRBD1	TRBV5-1	-	TRBJ1-1	TGCGCCAGCAGCTTGGGCAGGGGGCGCTTTGACACTGAAGCTTTCTTT	CASSLGRGRFDTEAFF
TRBD2	TRBV6-1	once	TRBJ2-3	TGTGCCAGCAGTGAAGTGGTTGGCTGGGGGGGAACTAGCACAGATACGCAGTATTTT	CASSEVVGWGGTSTDTQYF
TRBD2	TRBV7-2	-	TRBJ2-1	TGTGCCAGCAGCTTAGGGACTAGCGGTTACAATGAGCAGTTCTTC	CASSLGTSGYNEQFF
-	TRBV5-4	-	TRBJ1-1	TGTGCCAGCAGCTTGCCATCGAACACTGAAGCTTTCTTT	CASSLPSNTEAFF
TRBD2	TRBV29-1	-	TRBJ2-7	TGCAGCGTTGTATCCGGACTAGCCCACGAGCAGTACTTC	CSVVSGLAHEQYF
TRBD1	TRBV6-6	-	TRBJ2-1	TGTGCCAGCAGTTCCCGGACAGGGAACTCCTACAATGAGCAGTTCTTC	CASSSRTGNSYNEQFF
-	TRBV6-5	-	TRBJ2-1	TGTGCCAGCAGCCCTGGGGGGTGGTACAATGAGCAGTTCTTC	CASSPGGWYNEQFF
TRBD2	TRBV14	-	TRBJ2-1	TGTGCCAGCAGCCAAGTGGAACTAGCGGCATACTCCTACAATGAGCAGTTCTTC	CASSQVELAAYSYNEQFF
-	TRBV18	-	TRBJ1-5	TGTGCCAGCTCACCACGGCGGGGTTCGGAGAGCAATCAGCCCCAGCATTTT	CASSPRRGSESNQPQHF